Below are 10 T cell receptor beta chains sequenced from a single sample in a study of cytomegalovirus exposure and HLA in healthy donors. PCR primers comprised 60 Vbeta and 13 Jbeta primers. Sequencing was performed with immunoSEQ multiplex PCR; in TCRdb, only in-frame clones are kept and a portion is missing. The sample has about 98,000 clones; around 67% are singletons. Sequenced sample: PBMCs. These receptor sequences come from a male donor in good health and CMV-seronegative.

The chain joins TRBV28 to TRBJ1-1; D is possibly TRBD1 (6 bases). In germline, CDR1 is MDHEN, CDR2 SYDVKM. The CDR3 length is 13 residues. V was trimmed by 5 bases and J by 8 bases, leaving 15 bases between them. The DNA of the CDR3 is TGTGCCAGCAGTGTAGGGGGTCTGTTAGAAGCTTTCTTT. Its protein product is CASSVGGLLEAFF.

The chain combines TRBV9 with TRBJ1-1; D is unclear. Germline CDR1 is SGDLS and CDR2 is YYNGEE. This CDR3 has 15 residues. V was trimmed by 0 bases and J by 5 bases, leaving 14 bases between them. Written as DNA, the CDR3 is TGTGCCAGCAGCGTAGGGGGATCCGGGAGGACTGAAGCTTTCTTT. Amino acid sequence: CASSVGGSGRTEAFF.

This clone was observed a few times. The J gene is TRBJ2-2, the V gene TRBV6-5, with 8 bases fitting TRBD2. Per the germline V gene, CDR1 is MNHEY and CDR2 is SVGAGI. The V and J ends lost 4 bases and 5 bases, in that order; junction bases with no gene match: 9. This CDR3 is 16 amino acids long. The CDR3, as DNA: TGTGCCAGCAGTTCGGGTTTAGCGGGAATTACCGGGGAGCTGTTTTTT. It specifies CASSSGLAGITGELFF.

The CDR3: CASSRTWNTEAFF. CDR3 coding DNA: TGTGCCAGCAGCCGGACTTGGAACACTGAAGCTTTCTTT. The chain is built from TRBV7-3 and TRBJ1-1; D remains unclear. The V end lost 5 bases, the J end lost 1 base, and 8 bases lay between the germline ends. CDR3 length equals 13 residues. CDR1 SGHTA and CDR2 FQGTGA come from the germline V gene.

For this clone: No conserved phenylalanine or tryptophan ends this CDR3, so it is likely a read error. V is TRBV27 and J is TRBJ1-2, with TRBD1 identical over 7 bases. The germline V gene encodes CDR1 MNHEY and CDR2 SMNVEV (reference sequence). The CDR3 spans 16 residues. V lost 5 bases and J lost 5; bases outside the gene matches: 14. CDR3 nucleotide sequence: TGTGCCAGCAGTCGCGGGGGGGCAGGGGGTTGGTATGGCTACACCGTC. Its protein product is CASSRGGAGGWYGYTV.

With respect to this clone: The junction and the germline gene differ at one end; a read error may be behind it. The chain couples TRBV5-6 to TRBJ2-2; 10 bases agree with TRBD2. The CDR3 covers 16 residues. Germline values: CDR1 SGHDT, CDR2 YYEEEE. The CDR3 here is CASSPLAGVATGELLF. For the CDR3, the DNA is TGTGCCAGCAGCCCCCTAGCGGGAGTAGCCACCGGGGAGCTGCTTTTT.

CDR3 bases: TGTGCCAGCAGCTTAGTGGTGCGGTCTAACTATGGCTACACCTTC. It yields the protein CASSLVVRSNYGYTF. This chain uses TRBV7-2 with TRBJ1-2; D gene unclear. The CDR3 loop spans 15 amino acids. The V gene's germline CDR1 is SGHTA and CDR2 FQGNSA. V lost 1 base, J lost 0 bases, and 9 bases lay in between. The whole variable domain, filled in from reference TRBV7-2 and TRBJ1-2, reads GAGVSQSPSNKVTEKGKDVELRCDPISGHTALYWYRQSLGQGLEFLIYFQGNSAPDKSGLPSDRFSAERTGGSVSTLTIQRTQQEDSAVYLCASSLVVRSNYGYTFGSGTRLTVV.

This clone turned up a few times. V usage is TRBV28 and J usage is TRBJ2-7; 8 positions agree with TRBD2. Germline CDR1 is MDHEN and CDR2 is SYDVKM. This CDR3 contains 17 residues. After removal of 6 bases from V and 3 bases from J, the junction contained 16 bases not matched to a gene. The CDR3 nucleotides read TGTGCCAGCAGGGATCAGGGTGGAACTAGCGGATACTACGAGCAGTACTTC. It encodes CASRDQGGTSGYYEQYF.

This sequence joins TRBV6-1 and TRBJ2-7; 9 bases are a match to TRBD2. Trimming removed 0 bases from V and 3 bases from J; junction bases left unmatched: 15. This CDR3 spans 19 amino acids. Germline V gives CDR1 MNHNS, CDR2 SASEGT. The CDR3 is CASSEASGSSQSPFYEQYF. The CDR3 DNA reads TGTGCCAGCAGTGAAGCTAGCGGGAGTTCACAGTCCCCATTCTACGAGCAGTACTTC.

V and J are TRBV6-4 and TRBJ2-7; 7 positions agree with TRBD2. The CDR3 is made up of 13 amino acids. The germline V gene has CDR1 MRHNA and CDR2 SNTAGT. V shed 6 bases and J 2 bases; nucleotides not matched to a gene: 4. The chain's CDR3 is CASSERDPYEQYF. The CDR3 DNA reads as TGTGCCAGCAGCGAGCGGGACCCCTACGAGCAGTACTTC.